The next 21 T cell receptor beta chains were all read from a single sample in a study of blood T cell repertoires in COVID-19. Repertoires were generated with immunoSEQ multiplex PCR, while TCRdb's copy carries only in-frame clones and drops some. The sample has under 200,000 clones, just under 90% seen once; the top ten hold 3.7%. Input material: peripheral blood. Receptors originate from a man younger than 35 with active or convalescent COVID-19.

The rearrangement links TRBV5-6 to TRBJ2-7; tentatively, D is TRBD2 (5 bases). The germline V gene encodes CDR1 SGHDT and CDR2 YYEEEE. This CDR3 region has 14 residues. V was trimmed by 0 bases and J by 2 bases, leaving 9 bases between them. CDR3 bases: TGTGCCAGCAGCTTGGGGAGGCCTACCTACGAGCAGTACGTC. Amino acid sequence: CASSLGRPTYEQYV.

The chain has TRBV3-1 (or the pseudogene TRBV3-2) and TRBJ1-2; 8 positions match TRBD1. The V and J ends lost 3 bases and 4 bases, in that order; junction bases with no gene match: 7. This CDR3 is 15 amino acids long. Germline CDR1 is LGHDT and CDR2 is YNNKEL (reference sequence). The CDR3 bases are TGTGCCAGCAGCCATCGGCAGGGGGCTTCCTATGGCTACACCTTC. Amino acids: CASSHRQGASYGYTF.

This clone showed up just once. The chain uses TRBV28 and TRBJ1-6; weak D call: TRBD1 (5 bases). The CDR3 extends over 14 amino acids. The germline gives CDR1 MDHEN, CDR2 SYDVKM. Trimming pared 6 bases from V and 8 bases from J, leaving 14 bases between. CDR3 nucleotide sequence: TGTGCCAGCAGGGGGCTTAGTCCTTATTCACCCCTCCACTTT. It encodes CASRGLSPYSPLHF.

V and J are TRBV29-1 and TRBJ2-1; 8 bases are a match to TRBD2. V shed 3 bases and J 6 bases; nucleotides not matched to a gene: 10. Germline V CDR1 and CDR2: SQVTM, ANQGSEA. The CDR3 consists of 15 residues. The CDR3 DNA sequence: TGCAGCGTTGAGGACGGGGGGGCCCCCGGCAATGAGCAGTTCTTC. Its translation is CSVEDGGAPGNEQFF.

The chain is built from TRBV5-1 and TRBJ1-4; maybe TRBD1 (6 bases). The V end lost 4 bases, the J end lost 4 bases, and 23 bases lay between the germline ends. CDR1 SGHRS and CDR2 YFSETQ come from the germline V gene. CDR3 length equals 18 residues. CDR3 protein: CASSLLIGAGVDNEKLFF. In DNA, the CDR3 is TGCGCCAGCAGCCTGCTTATAGGGGCAGGGGTGGATAATGAAAAACTGTTTTTT.

The rearrangement joins TRBV5-4 to TRBJ2-3; 16 bases are shared with TRBD2. The V gene end was trimmed by 7 bases and the J gene end by 2 bases; junction bases not matched to a gene: 4. Germline CDR1 reads SGHNT; CDR2 reads YYREEE (reference sequence). The CDR3 covers 16 residues. In nucleotides, the CDR3 is TGTGCCAGCGGGACTAGCGGGGGGGTATCCACAGATACGCAGTATTTT. This sequence encodes CASGTSGGVSTDTQYF.

The chain joins TRBV19 to TRBJ1-6; 7 positions agree with TRBD1. This CDR3 is 20 amino acids long. J lost 0 bases, V lost 6 bases, and 17 bases had no gene match. The V gene's germline CDR1 is LNHDA and CDR2 SQIVND (reference sequence). The CDR3 region is CASSNAGTAIPGSYNSPLHF. The DNA for the CDR3 is TGTGCCAGTAGCAACGCCGGGACAGCCATTCCCGGCTCCTATAATTCACCCCTCCACTTT.

V and J are TRBV11-2 and TRBJ2-7; the match to TRBD2 covers 8 bases. Germline loops: CDR1 SGHAT, CDR2 FQNNGV. J gave up 3 bases and V 5 bases, and 0 bases lay outside the gene matches. The CDR3 spans 12 residues. This CDR3 is CASSRGGYEQYF. CDR3 coding DNA: TGTGCCAGCAGCCGGGGGGGCTACGAGCAGTACTTC. The complete variable domain, with remaining parts taken from reference TRBV11-2 and TRBJ2-7, reads EAGVAQSPRYKIIEKRQSVAFWCNPISGHATLYWYQQILGQGPKLLIQFQNNGVVDDSQLPKDRFSAERLKGVDSTLKIQPAKLEDSAVYLCASSRGGYEQYFGPGTRLTVT.

The chain joins TRBV30 to TRBJ2-5; 9 bases align to TRBD2. With 0 bases clipped from V and 4 bases from J, the junction kept 3 bases outside the gene matches. Germline-derived CDR1 and CDR2 are GTSNPN and SVGIG (reference sequence). The CDR3 is made up of 14 amino acids. CDR3: CAWSVLSGGETQYF. The CDR3 DNA follows: TGTGCCTGGAGTGTTCTTAGCGGGGGAGAGACCCAGTACTTC.

This clone has only one observation. This rearrangement joins TRBV28 to TRBJ1-5; D unresolved. Germline-derived CDR1 and CDR2 are MDHEN and SYDVKM. Trimming removed 2 bases from V and 4 bases from J, with 6 bases in between. The CDR3 sequence is 13 residues long. The CDR3 sequence is CASSLSENQPQHF. The CDR3 DNA follows: TGTGCCAGCAGTTTAAGTGAGAATCAGCCCCAGCATTTT. Supplemented by reference TRBV28 and TRBJ1-5, the full variable domain reads DVKVTQSSRYLVKRTGEKVFLECVQDMDHENMFWYRQDPGLGLRLIYFSYDVKMKEKGDIPEGYSVSREKKERFSLILESASTNQTSMYLCASSLSENQPQHFGDGTRLSIL.

The V and J genes are TRBV9 and TRBJ2-2; 8 nucleotides line up with TRBD2. The CDR3 has 15 amino acids. The germline V gene has CDR1 SGDLS and CDR2 YYNGEE. Trimming at V came to 7 bases and at J to 3 bases, leaving 8 bases not matched to a gene. The CDR3 sequence: CASSPTGGYTGELFF. The CDR3 DNA is TGTGCCAGCTCCCCCACGGGAGGGTACACCGGGGAGCTGTTTTTT.

The chain carries TRBV28 and TRBJ2-7; D is unclear. Trimming stripped 2 bases from V and 1 base from J, with 6 bases between. The germline gives CDR1 MDHEN, CDR2 SYDVKM. The CDR3 covers 13 residues. CDR3 protein: CASSLTESYEQYV. In DNA form, the CDR3 reads TGTGCCAGCAGTTTAACAGAGTCCTACGAGCAGTACGTC.

The V and J genes are TRBV30 and TRBJ1-2; TRBD1 matches 7 bases. After removal of 4 bases from V and 8 bases from J, the junction contained 13 bases not matched to a gene. CDR1 GTSNPN and CDR2 SVGIG come from the germline V gene (reference sequence). CDR3 size: 14 residues. The CDR3 spells CAWTPTGTRGGYTF. CDR3 coding DNA: TGTGCCTGGACCCCGACAGGGACTCGAGGCGGCTACACCTTC.

The J gene is TRBJ1-3, the V gene TRBV3-1 (or the pseudogene TRBV3-2); 7 bases match TRBD1. The V gene end was trimmed by 2 bases and the J gene end by 2 bases; junction bases not matched to a gene: 3. The CDR3 contains 15 residues. CDR1 is LGHDT, CDR2 YNNKEL, per germline (reference sequence). The DNA of the CDR3 is TGTGCCAGCAGCCAACCGACAGGGACTGGAAACACCATATATTTT. This encodes CASSQPTGTGNTIYF.

The chain joins TRBV6-5 to TRBJ2-3; the D is unclear. Between the trimmed V and J ends, which lost 6 bases and 1 base, there was a span of 8 bases. Germline V gene data show CDR1 as MNHEY and CDR2 as SVGAGI. CDR3 size: 13 residues. The CDR3 here is CASRLSGTDTQYF. The CDR3 bases are TGTGCCAGCAGACTTTCTGGCACAGATACGCAGTATTTT.

This clone was counted a few times. The J gene is TRBJ2-7, the V gene TRBV7-9; TRBD2 matches at 10 bases. The CDR3 spans 16 residues. The V gene's germline CDR1 is SEHNR and CDR2 FQNEAQ (reference sequence). V lost 0 bases, J lost 4 bases, and 6 bases stayed unmatched. The CDR3 sequence: CASSLARPSGGYEQYF. CDR3 nucleotide sequence: TGTGCCAGCAGCTTAGCGCGGCCTAGCGGGGGTTACGAGCAGTACTTC.

This clone was seen a single time. The chain uses TRBV18 and TRBJ2-7, with 8 bases lining up with TRBD2. The CDR3 runs 12 residues. The V gene end was trimmed by 6 bases and the J gene end by 4 bases; junction bases not matched to a gene: 2. CDR1 and CDR2 (germline): KGHSH, LQKENI. The CDR3 nucleotides are TGTGCCAGCTCCCGGGGGGGGTACGAGCAGTACGTC. It is translated as CASSRGGYEQYV.

This sequence joins TRBV9 and TRBJ2-7; possibly TRBD1 for D (5 bases). Germline values: CDR1 SGDLS, CDR2 YYNGEE. The CDR3 runs 15 residues. The ends were cut back, 3 bases at V and 3 bases at J, with 16 bases in the middle. Here the CDR3 DNA reads TGTGCCAGCAGCGCAGGTGCAGGGCTAGGCTACGAGCAGTACTTC. Translating it yields CASSAGAGLGYEQYF.

The V gene is TRBV7-2, the J gene TRBJ2-3, with D possibly being TRBD2 (6 bases). V was trimmed by 4 bases and J by 2 bases, leaving 16 bases between them. This CDR3 region has 16 residues. The germline V gene encodes CDR1 SGHTA and CDR2 FQGNSA. Here the CDR3 reads CASSWGGTYDTDTQYF. As DNA, the CDR3 is TGTGCCAGCAGCTGGGGAGGAACCTACGACACAGATACGCAGTATTTT.

This chain links TRBV4-3 with TRBJ2-2, with D uncertain. Between the trimmed V and J ends, which lost 0 bases and 2 bases, there was a span of 16 bases. The CDR3 spans 18 residues. CDR1 is LGHNA, CDR2 YSLEER, per germline. The CDR3 bases are TGCGCCAGCAGCCAAGAAGTCGTGCGGAGTATAAACACCGGGGAGCTGTTTTTT. Protein product: CASSQEVVRSINTGELFF.

The chain employs TRBV7-6 and TRBJ2-1; 8 nucleotides agree with TRBD2. The V gene's germline CDR1 is SGHVS and CDR2 FNYEAQ. The CDR3 consists of 17 residues. V shed 5 bases, J shed 8 bases, and the junction held 17 bases outside the gene matches. The chain's CDR3 is CASSPESAGGWSYEQFF. DNA of the CDR3: TGTGCCAGCAGCCCCGAGTCGGCGGGAGGCTGGTCCTATGAGCAGTTCTTC.